This TCR beta chain was recorded in a study of blood T cell repertoires in COVID-19. Study context: T cells, B-cell-depleted T cells, or PBMCs supplied cDNA or gDNA.

Looked up from germline, CDR1 is MGHRA and CDR2 is YSYEKL. The ends were cut back, 5 bases at V and 4 bases at J, with 20 bases in the middle. The CDR3 runs to 16 residues. Libraries were prepared by immunoSEQ multiplex PCR; TCRdb keeps only in-frame clonotypes and omits some of them. The table lists tens of thousands of clones, approximately 86% of them singletons, with roughly 12% in the top ten. The sequencing sample was made of peripheral blood. This receptor was taken from a human donor in a cohort sampled during active COVID-19. The donor label of this sample is uncertain. The chain combines TRBV4-1 with TRBJ1-1; D possibly corresponds to TRBD1 (6 bases). CDR3 protein: CASSWSGQTPGTEAFF. The CDR3 bases are TGCGCCAGCAGCTGGTCAGGACAGACGCCCGGCACTGAAGCTTTCTTT.